Sequencing of this T cell receptor beta chain was carried out in a study of vaccination and CD4 T cells after COVID-19. As regards this clonotype: Its target is not known.

The length of the CDR3 is 15 residues. Germline CDR1 is MNHNS and CDR2 is SASEGT. With V trimmed by 6 bases and J by 0 bases, 6 bases remained unmatched. CD4+ T cells that had been cultured provided DNA sequenced with the Oncomine TCR Beta short-read assay. Each CDR3 protein is one row after TCRdb ran MiXCR on the PCR reads. The sample carries about 18,000 distinct CDR3 sequences, 55% to 70% recorded once. The treatment was: roughly ten-day PBMC culture with coronavirus spike peptide pools or control peptides (ViraFEST assay). This TCR derives from a human donor who had recovered from COVID-19. V and J are TRBV6-1 and TRBJ1-2, with 8 bases identical to TRBD1. The sequencing sample was made of CD4+ T cells from blood, cultured in vitro. The chain's CDR3 is CASRSGQGANYGYTF. In DNA form, the CDR3 reads TGTGCCAGCAGATCCGGACAGGGAGCTAACTATGGCTACACCTTC.